Listed below are T cell receptor beta chains from one sample, sequenced in a study of blood T cell repertoires in COVID-19. TCRdb's table, derived via immunoSEQ multiplex PCR, lists solely in-frame clones and lacks some. The table records about 240,000 clones, 80% to 90% of them present only once. Material: peripheral blood. The source is an elderly woman with COVID-19, enrolled during active disease. CDR3s include the opening cysteine and the closing phenylalanine or tryptophan. The order of the fields is CDR3 length, J gene, clone size, D gene, V gene, CDR3 protein, CDR3 DNA. A D gene is named only where the DNA matches it firmly. Size values are once, few and many counts, or a class for expanded clones, and some rows have none.

length: 11
J: TRBJ1-1
size: -
D: -
V: TRBV7-9
CDR3: CAGRRDTEAFF
DNA: TGTGCTGGAAGGAGGGACACTGAAGCTTTCTTT

length: 12
J: TRBJ2-2
size: -
D: -
V: TRBV6-5
CDR3: CATFRGAGELFF
DNA: TGTGCCACATTCCGGGGTGCCGGGGAGCTGTTTTTT

length: 13
J: TRBJ1-2
size: -
D: -
V: TRBV6-5
CDR3: CASSYGIREGYTF
DNA: TGTGCCAGCAGTTACGGGATCCGGGAAGGCTACACCTTC

length: 13
J: TRBJ1-6
size: -
D: -
V: TRBV7-2
CDR3: CASSMNRDSPLHF
DNA: TGTGCCAGCAGCATGAACAGGGATTCACCCCTCCACTTT

length: 15
J: TRBJ2-7
size: -
D: TRBD2
V: TRBV6-5
CDR3: CASSYWASGGGEQYF
DNA: TGTGCCAGCAGTTACTGGGCTAGCGGGGGGGGAGAGCAGTACTTC

length: 13
J: TRBJ1-1
size: -
D: TRBD1
V: TRBV28
CDR3: CASSLSTGGEAFF
DNA: TGTGCCAGCAGCCTTAGTACAGGGGGTGAAGCTTTCTTT

length: 15
J: TRBJ2-7
size: -
D: TRBD1
V: TRBV27
CDR3: CASSTKTGGSYEQYF
DNA: TGTGCCAGCAGTACCAAGACAGGGGGTTCGTACGAGCAGTACTTC

length: 16
J: TRBJ2-3
size: -
D: TRBD2
V: TRBV18
CDR3: CASSQSAGGSTDTQYF
DNA: TGTGCCAGCTCACAGTCGGCGGGAGGGAGCACAGATACGCAGTATTTT

length: 15
J: TRBJ1-3
size: -
D: -
V: TRBV6-1
CDR3: CASSEVWGAGNTIYF
DNA: TGTGCCAGCAGTGAAGTCTGGGGGGCTGGAAACACCATATATTTT

length: 16
J: TRBJ1-4
size: -
D: TRBD1
V: TRBV5-1
CDR3: CASSPTGTAANEKLFF
DNA: TGCGCCAGCAGCCCCACTGGGACAGCTGCTAATGAAAAACTGTTTTTT

length: 15
J: TRBJ2-7
size: -
D: -
V: TRBV18
CDR3: CASSPQALHSYEQYF
DNA: TGTGCCAGCTCACCCCAGGCCCTCCACTCCTACGAGCAGTACTTC

length: 15
J: TRBJ1-5
size: -
D: -
V: TRBV28
CDR3: CASSPGGRGNQPQHF
DNA: TGTGCCAGCAGTCCGGGGGGGAGAGGCAATCAGCCCCAGCATTTT

length: 16
J: TRBJ2-1
size: -
D: -
V: TRBV5-1
CDR3: CASSSADTPTYNEQFF
DNA: TGCGCCAGCAGCTCTGCGGACACTCCTACGTACAATGAGCAGTTCTTC

length: 15
J: TRBJ2-7
size: -
D: TRBD2
V: TRBV11-2
CDR3: CASSLDPAGVYEQYF
DNA: TGTGCCAGCAGCTTAGACCCAGCGGGGGTCTACGAGCAGTACTTC

length: 13
J: TRBJ1-1
size: -
D: -
V: TRBV2
CDR3: CASTIARDTEAFF
DNA: TGTGCCAGCACGATCGCCAGGGACACTGAAGCTTTCTTT

length: 18
J: TRBJ1-3
size: -
D: -
V: TRBV19
CDR3: CASRGDRGVWRSGNTIYF
DNA: TGTGCCAGTAGAGGGGACCGGGGGGTCTGGCGGTCTGGAAACACCATATATTTT

length: 16
J: TRBJ2-1
size: -
D: TRBD2
V: TRBV7-9
CDR3: CASSPSSGRAYNEQFF
DNA: TGTGCCAGCAGCCCCAGTAGCGGGAGGGCCTACAATGAGCAGTTCTTC

length: 14
J: TRBJ1-2
size: -
D: -
V: TRBV6-4
CDR3: CASSDFGTNSGYTF
DNA: TGTGCCAGCAGTGACTTTGGGACAAACTCTGGCTACACCTTC

length: 13
J: TRBJ1-1
size: -
D: -
V: TRBV7-3
CDR3: CASSLSPGTEAFF
DNA: TGTGCCAGCAGCTTGTCTCCCGGCACTGAAGCTTTCTTT

length: 12
J: TRBJ1-4
size: few
D: -
V: TRBV30
CDR3: CAWSQRGEKLFF
DNA: TGTGCCTGGAGCCAAAGGGGGGAAAAACTGTTTTTT

length: 12
J: TRBJ1-4
size: -
D: -
V: TRBV28
CDR3: CASRTPAEKLFF
DNA: TGTGCCAGCCGGACACCCGCCGAAAAACTGTTTTTT

length: 14
J: TRBJ1-2
size: -
D: -
V: TRBV27
CDR3: CASSLYGGNYGYTF
DNA: TGTGCCAGCAGTTTATATGGAGGGAACTATGGCTACACCTTC